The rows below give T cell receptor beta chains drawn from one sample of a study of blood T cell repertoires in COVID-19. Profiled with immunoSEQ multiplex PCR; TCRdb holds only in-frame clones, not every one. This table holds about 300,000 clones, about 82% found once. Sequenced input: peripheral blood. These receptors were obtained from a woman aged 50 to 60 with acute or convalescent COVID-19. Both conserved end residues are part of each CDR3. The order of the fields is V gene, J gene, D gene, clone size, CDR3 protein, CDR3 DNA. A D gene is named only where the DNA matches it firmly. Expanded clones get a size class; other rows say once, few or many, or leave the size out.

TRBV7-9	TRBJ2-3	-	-	CASSPRSQSTDTQYF	TGTGCCAGCAGCCCCCGCTCCCAGAGCACAGATACGCAGTATTTT
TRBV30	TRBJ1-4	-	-	CAWSPRWGQSNEKLFF	TGTGCCTGGAGTCCCCGGTGGGGGCAAAGTAATGAAAAACTGTTTTTT
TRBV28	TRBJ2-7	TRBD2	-	CASSRKGLAYYEQYF	TGTGCCAGCAGCCGAAAGGGACTAGCGTACTACGAGCAGTACTTC
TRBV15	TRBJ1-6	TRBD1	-	CATSGRGQASSYNSPLHF	TGTGCCACCAGCGGTCGGGGACAGGCGAGCTCCTATAATTCACCCCTCCACTTT
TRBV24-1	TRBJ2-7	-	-	CATSDYSAKAAGYEQYF	TGTGCCACCAGTGACTACTCAGCCAAAGCGGCCGGATACGAGCAGTACTTC
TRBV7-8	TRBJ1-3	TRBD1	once	CASSPLQGANRNTIYF	TGTGCCAGCAGCCCACTACAGGGGGCTAATAGAAACACCATATATTTT
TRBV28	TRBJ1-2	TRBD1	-	CASTAGTGTGYTF	TGTGCCAGCACCGCCGGGACAGGGACTGGCTACACCTTC
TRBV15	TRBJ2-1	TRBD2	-	CATSEPGLAGVPEQFF	TGTGCCACCAGTGAACCGGGACTAGCGGGAGTCCCTGAGCAGTTCTTC
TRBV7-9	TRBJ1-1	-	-	CASSFLEASEAFF	TGTGCCAGCAGCTTTTTGGAGGCAAGCGAAGCTTTCTTT
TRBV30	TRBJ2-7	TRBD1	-	CAWSKVGQGVYEQYF	TGTGCCTGGAGCAAAGTGGGACAGGGGGTCTACGAGCAGTACTTC
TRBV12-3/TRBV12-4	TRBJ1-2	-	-	CASSLGEDYGYTF	TGTGCCAGCAGCCTTGGGGAGGATTATGGCTACACCTTC
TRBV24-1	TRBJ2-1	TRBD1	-	CATSDPETGKGNEQFF	TGTGCCACCAGTGATCCAGAGACAGGGAAAGGCAATGAGCAGTTCTTC
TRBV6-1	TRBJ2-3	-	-	CASSELGGYTQYF	TGTGCCAGCAGTGAATTGGGGGGATATACGCAGTATTTT
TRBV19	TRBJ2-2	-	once	CASSIPTGRTGELFF	TGTGCCAGTAGTATACCAACAGGGCGCACCGGGGAGCTGTTTTTT
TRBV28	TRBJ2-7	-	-	CASSLRSIEQYF	TGTGCCAGCAGTTTAAGGAGTATCGAGCAGTACTTC
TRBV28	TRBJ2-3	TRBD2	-	CASSPLGLAGDTQYF	TGTGCCAGCAGCCCCTTGGGACTAGCGGGAGATACGCAGTATTTT
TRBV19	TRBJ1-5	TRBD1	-	CASSSRGRDQPQHF	TGTGCCAGTAGTAGCAGGGGGCGGGATCAGCCCCAGCATTTT
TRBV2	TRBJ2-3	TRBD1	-	CASIRGPTDTQYF	TGTGCCAGCATAAGGGGGCCCACAGATACGCAGTATTTT
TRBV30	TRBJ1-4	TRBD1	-	CAWSVRLRGRMYGNEKLFF	TGTGCCTGGAGTGTACGTCTCAGGGGGCGAATGTACGGCAATGAAAAACTGTTTTTT
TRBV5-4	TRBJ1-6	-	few	CASSFSRQGKSPLHF	TGTGCCAGCAGCTTCAGTCGGCAGGGGAAGTCACCCCTCCACTTT
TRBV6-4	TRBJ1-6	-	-	CASSDPLPQASSSYNSPLHF	TGTGCCAGCAGCGATCCCCTTCCGCAGGCCTCGAGCTCCTATAATTCACCCCTCCACTTT
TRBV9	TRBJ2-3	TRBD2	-	CASSTGTSGFTDTQYF	TGTGCCAGCAGTACCGGGACTAGCGGATTCACAGATACGCAGTATTTT
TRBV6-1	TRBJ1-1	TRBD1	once	CASSEENRGTEAFF	TGTGCCAGCAGTGAAGAGAACAGGGGCACTGAAGCTTTCTTT
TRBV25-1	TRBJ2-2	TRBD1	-	CASRKSLRDRGSGELFF	TGTGCCAGCAGAAAGTCTCTCCGGGACAGGGGGTCCGGGGAGCTGTTTTTT
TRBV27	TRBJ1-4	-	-	CASSLIRDQEKLFF	TGTGCCAGCAGTTTAATCAGGGATCAGGAAAAACTGTTTTTT
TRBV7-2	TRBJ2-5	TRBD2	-	CASSSLASKETQYF	TGTGCCAGCAGCTCACTAGCGTCGAAAGAGACCCAGTACTTC
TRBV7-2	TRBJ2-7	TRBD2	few	CASRGTSGMSSYEQYF	TGTGCCAGCAGAGGGACTAGCGGGATGAGCTCCTACGAGCAGTACTTC
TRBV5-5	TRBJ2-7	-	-	CASSLEWGSEQYF	TGTGCCAGCAGCTTGGAATGGGGCTCCGAGCAGTACTTC
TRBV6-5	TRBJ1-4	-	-	CASSRKVNEKLFF	TGTGCCAGCAGCAGGAAAGTGAATGAAAAACTGTTTTTT
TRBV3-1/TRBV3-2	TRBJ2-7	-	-	CATQPNRESYEQYF	TGTGCCACCCAACCGAACAGGGAATCTTACGAGCAGTACTTC
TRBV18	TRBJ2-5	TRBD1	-	CASSSISLGTEETQYF	TGTGCCAGCTCATCAATATCTTTGGGGACAGAAGAGACCCAGTACTTC
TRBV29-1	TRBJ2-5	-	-	CSVDRGRETQYF	TGCAGCGTTGATCGTGGCAGAGAGACCCAGTACTTC
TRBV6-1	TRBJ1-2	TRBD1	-	CASSELWTGKLGGYTF	TGTGCCAGCAGTGAACTGTGGACAGGGAAACTTGGTGGCTACACCTTC
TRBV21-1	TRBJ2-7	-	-	CASSLGVRGSTLLPRSDYEQYF	TGTGCCAGCAGCCTAGGGGTCAGGGGTTCTACCCTCCTCCCACGATCAGACTACGAGCAGTACTTC
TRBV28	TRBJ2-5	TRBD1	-	CASRVQGGQETQYF	TGTGCCAGCAGGGTACAGGGGGGACAAGAGACCCAGTACTTC
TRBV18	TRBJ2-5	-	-	CASSPRTALYQETQYF	TGTGCCAGCTCACCTCGGACAGCTTTGTACCAAGAGACCCAGTACTTC
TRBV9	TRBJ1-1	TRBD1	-	CASSITQGAEAFF	TGTGCCAGCAGCATAACGCAGGGGGCTGAAGCTTTCTTT
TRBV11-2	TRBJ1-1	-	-	CASSPSHPGARRNTEAFF	TGTGCCAGCAGCCCATCCCACCCCGGAGCCCGCCGGAACACTGAAGCTTTCTTT
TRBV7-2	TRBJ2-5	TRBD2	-	CASSQSGSQETQYF	TGTGCCAGCAGCCAGAGCGGGAGCCAAGAGACCCAGTACTTC
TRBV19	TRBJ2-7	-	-	CASSTWGDGSYEQYF	TGTGCCAGTAGTACCTGGGGGGACGGCTCCTACGAGCAGTACTTC
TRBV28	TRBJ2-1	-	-	CALGLAYNEQFF	TGTGCTTTGGGCCTTGCCTACAATGAGCAGTTCTTC
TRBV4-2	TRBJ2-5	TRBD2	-	CASSPLAGVGETQYF	TGTGCCAGCAGCCCGTTAGCGGGAGTCGGGGAGACCCAGTACTTC
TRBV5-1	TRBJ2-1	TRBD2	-	CASSYGLAGVYNEQFF	TGCGCCAGCAGCTACGGACTAGCGGGAGTCTACAATGAGCAGTTCTTC
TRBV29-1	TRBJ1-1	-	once	CSVLYYPGDSMNTEAFF	TGCAGCGTCCTCTACTACCCAGGGGATTCTATGAACACTGAAGCTTTCTTT
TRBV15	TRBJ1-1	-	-	CATSRQRTEAFF	TGTGCCACCAGCCGGCAGAGGACTGAAGCTTTCTTT
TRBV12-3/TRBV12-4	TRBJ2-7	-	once	CASRPDSYEQYF	TGTGCCAGCAGACCCGACAGCTACGAGCAGTACTTC
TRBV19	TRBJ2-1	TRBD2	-	CASSITLAGTYNEQFF	TGTGCCAGTAGTATCACACTAGCGGGAACCTACAATGAGCAGTTCTTC
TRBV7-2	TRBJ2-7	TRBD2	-	CASSPFGGREYEQYF	TGTGCCAGCAGCCCATTCGGCGGGAGGGAATACGAGCAGTACTTC